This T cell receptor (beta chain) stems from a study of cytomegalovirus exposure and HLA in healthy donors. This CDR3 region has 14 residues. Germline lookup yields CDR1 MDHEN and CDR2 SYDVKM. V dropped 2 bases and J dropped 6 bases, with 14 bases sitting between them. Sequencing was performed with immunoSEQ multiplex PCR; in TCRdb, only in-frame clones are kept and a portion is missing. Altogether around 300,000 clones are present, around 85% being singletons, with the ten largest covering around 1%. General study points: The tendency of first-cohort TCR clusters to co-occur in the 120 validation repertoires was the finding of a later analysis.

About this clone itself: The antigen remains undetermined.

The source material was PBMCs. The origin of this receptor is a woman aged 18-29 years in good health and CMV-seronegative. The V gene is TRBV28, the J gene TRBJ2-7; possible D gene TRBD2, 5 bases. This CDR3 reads CASSLGGSAGEQYF. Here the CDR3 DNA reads TGTGCCAGCAGTTTAGGTGGTTCCGCGGGCGAGCAGTACTTC.